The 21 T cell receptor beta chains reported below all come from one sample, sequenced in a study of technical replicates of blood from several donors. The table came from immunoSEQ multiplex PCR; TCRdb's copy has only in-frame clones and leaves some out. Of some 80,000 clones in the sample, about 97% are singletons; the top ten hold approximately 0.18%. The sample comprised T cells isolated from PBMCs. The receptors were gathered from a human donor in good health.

CDR3 DNA sequence: TGTGCCACCAGCGGAACCCTTGTTACGACAGGCGACTATAACTATGGCTACACCTTC. This translates into CATSGTLVTTGDYNYGYTF. The rearrangement joins TRBV15 to TRBJ1-2, with a possible D match to TRBD1 (6 bases). V was shortened by 5 bases and J by 1 base, with 26 bases between the two germline ends. This CDR3 has 19 residues. Germline CDR1 is LNHNV and CDR2 is YYDKDF (reference sequence).

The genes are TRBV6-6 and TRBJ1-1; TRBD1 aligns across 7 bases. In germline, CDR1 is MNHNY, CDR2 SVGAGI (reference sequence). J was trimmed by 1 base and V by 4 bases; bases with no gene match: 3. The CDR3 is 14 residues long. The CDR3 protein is CASSSRTGNTEAFF. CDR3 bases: TGTGCCAGCAGTTCCAGGACAGGGAACACTGAAGCTTTCTTT.

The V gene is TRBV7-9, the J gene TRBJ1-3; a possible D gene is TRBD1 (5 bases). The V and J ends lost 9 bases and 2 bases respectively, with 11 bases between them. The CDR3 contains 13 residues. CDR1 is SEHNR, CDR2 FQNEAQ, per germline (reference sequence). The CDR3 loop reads CASAFRAGNTIYF. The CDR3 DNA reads TGTGCCAGTGCATTCAGGGCTGGAAACACCATATATTTT.

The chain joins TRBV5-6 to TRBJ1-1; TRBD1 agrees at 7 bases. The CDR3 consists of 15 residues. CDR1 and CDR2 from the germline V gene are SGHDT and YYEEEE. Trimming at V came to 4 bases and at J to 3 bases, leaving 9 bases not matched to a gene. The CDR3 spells CASSVRPGQYTEAFF. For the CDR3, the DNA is TGTGCCAGCAGCGTCCGCCCGGGACAGTACACTGAAGCTTTCTTT.

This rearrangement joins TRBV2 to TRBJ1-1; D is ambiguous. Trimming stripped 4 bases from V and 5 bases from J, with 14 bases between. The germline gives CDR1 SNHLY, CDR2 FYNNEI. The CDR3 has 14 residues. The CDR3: CASSALLPVTEAFF. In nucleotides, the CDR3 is TGTGCCAGCAGTGCCCTACTCCCTGTAACTGAAGCTTTCTTT.

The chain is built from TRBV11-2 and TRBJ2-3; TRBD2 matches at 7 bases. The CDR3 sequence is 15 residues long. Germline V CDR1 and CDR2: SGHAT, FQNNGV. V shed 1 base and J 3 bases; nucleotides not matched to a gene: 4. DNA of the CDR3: TGTGCCAGCAGCTTAGGAGGGAGGGGAACAGATACGCAGTATTTT. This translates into CASSLGGRGTDTQYF.

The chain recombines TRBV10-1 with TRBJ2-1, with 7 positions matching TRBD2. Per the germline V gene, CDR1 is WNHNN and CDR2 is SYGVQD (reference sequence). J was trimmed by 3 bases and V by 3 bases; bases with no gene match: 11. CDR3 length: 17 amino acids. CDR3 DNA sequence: TGCGCCAGCAGTGACCTGACTCCTAGCGGAAGCTACAATGAGCAGTTCTTC. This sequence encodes CASSDLTPSGSYNEQFF.

The CDR3 loop is CASSQDLGGDAFF. The CDR3 nucleotides are TGTGCCAGCAGCCAAGACTTAGGAGGGGACGCTTTCTTT. The rearrangement links TRBV14 to TRBJ1-1; maybe TRBD1 (5 bases). The CDR3 loop spans 13 amino acids. In germline, CDR1 is SGHDN, CDR2 FVKESK. V was pared by 0 bases and J by 11 bases, with 13 bases between.

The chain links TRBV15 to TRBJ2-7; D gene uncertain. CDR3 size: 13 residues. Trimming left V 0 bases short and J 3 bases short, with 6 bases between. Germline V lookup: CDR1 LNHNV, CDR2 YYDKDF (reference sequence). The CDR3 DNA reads TGTGCCACCAGCAGAGATTTTAACTACGAGCAGTACTTC. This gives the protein CATSRDFNYEQYF.

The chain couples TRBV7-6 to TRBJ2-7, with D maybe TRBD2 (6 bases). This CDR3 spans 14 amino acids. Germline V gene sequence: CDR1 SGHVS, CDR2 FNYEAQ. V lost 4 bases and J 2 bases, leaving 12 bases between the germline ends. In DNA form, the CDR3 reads TGTGCCAGCAGCTCTCGGAGGGGTCCCTACGAGCAGTACTTC. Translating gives CASSSRRGPYEQYF.

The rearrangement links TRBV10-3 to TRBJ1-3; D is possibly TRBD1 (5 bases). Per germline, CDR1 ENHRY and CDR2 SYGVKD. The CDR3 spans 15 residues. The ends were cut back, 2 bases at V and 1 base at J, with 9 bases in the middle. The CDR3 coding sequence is TGTGCCATCAGTGAGCCCGGGACTTCTGGAAACACCATATATTTT. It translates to CAISEPGTSGNTIYF.

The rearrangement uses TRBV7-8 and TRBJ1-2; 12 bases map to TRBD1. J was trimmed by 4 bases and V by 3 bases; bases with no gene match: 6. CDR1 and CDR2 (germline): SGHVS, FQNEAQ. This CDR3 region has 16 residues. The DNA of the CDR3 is TGTGCCAGCAGCTTCCTCCCGGGACAGGGGGCCTATGGCTACACCTTC. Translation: CASSFLPGQGAYGYTF.

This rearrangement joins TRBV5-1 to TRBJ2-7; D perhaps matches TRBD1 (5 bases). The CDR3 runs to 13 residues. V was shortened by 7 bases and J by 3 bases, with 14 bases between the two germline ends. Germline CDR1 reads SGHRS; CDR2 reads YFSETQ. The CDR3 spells CASSSTVYYEQYF. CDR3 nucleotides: TGCGCCAGCTCCTCGACAGTATACTACGAGCAGTACTTC.

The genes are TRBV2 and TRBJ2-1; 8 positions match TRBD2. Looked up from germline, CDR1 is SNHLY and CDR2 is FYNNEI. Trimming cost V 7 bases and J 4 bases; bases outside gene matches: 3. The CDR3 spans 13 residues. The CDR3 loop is CASISSGYNEQFF. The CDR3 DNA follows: TGTGCCAGCATATCTAGCGGGTACAATGAGCAGTTCTTC.

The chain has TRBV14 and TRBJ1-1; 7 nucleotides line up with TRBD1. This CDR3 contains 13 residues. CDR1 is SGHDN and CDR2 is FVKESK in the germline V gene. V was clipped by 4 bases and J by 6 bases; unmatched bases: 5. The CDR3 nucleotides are TGTGCCAGCAGCCTGTGGGACAGATCTGAAGCTTTCTTT. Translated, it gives CASSLWDRSEAFF.

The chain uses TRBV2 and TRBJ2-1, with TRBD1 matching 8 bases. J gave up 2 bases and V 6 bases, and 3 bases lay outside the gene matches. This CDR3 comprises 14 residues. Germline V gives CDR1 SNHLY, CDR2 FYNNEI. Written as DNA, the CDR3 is TGTGCCAGCAGGAGACAGGGGCCCTACAATGAGCAGTTCTTC. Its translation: CASRRQGPYNEQFF.

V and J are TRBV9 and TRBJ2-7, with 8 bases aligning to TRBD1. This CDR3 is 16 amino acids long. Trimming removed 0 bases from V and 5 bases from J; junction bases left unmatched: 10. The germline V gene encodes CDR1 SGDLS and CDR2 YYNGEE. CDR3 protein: CASSVAPADRAHEQYF. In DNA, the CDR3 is TGTGCCAGCAGCGTAGCCCCGGCGGACAGGGCCCACGAGCAGTACTTC.

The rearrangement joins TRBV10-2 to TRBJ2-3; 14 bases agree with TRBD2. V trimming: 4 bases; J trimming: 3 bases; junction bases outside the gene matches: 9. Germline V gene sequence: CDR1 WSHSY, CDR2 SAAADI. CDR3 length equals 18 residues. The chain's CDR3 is CASSGGGGTSGRTDTQYF. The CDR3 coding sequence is TGCGCCAGCAGTGGAGGAGGGGGGACTAGCGGGAGAACAGATACGCAGTATTTT.

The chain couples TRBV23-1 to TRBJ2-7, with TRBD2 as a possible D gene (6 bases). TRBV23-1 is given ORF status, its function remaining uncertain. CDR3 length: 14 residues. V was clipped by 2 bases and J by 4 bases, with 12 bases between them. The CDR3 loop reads CASSQGGEQYEQYF. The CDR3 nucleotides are TGCGCCAGCAGTCAAGGAGGGGAACAGTACGAGCAGTACTTC.

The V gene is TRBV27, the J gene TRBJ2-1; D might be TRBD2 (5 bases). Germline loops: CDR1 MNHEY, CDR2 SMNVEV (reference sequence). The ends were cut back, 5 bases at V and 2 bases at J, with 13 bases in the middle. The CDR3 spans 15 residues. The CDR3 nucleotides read TGTGCCAGCAGTCTCCCGGGAAGTACCTACAATGAGCAGTTCTTC. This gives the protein CASSLPGSTYNEQFF.

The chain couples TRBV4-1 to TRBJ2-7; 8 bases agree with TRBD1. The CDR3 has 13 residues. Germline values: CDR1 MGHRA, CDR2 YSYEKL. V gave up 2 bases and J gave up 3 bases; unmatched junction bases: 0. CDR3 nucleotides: TGCGCCAGCAGCCAAACAGGGGGCTACGAGCAGTACTTC. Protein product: CASSQTGGYEQYF.